These 3 T cell receptor beta chains share one sample of origin, sequenced in a study of T cell repertoires in cytomegalovirus infection. MiXCR was run by TCRdb on the reads, yielding one entry per CDR3 protein. The table includes hundreds of thousands of distinct CDR3 sequences, approximately 10% detected once. The specimen sequenced was PBMCs. These receptors were collected from a human donor in good health (CMV status not recorded). Some clones in this sample may be carry-over from other donors' samples.

This clonotype has a count of ten or more. This chain's CDR3 is CASSQSIRDIELEDGYTF. The CDR3 DNA reads as TGCGCCAGCAGTCAATCTATAAGGGACATTGAGCTTGAGGATGGCTACACCTTC. The chain couples TRBV23-1 to TRBJ1-2, with TRBD1 as a possible D gene (6 bases). TRBV23-1 is filed as an ORF, its function uncertain. Trimming shortened V by 0 bases and J by 6 bases, and 23 bases separated the two germline ends. This CDR3 spans 18 amino acids.

In this sample, this clonotype turned up many times. The rearrangement uses TRBV6-1 and TRBJ1-1, with 7 bases identical to TRBD1. CDR1 is MNHNS and CDR2 is SASEGT in the germline V gene. J lost 8 bases, V lost 0 bases, and 3 bases had no gene match. CDR3 length equals 13 residues. CDR3 in DNA: TGTGCCAGCAGTGAAGCCTGGGACAGAGAAGCTTTCTTT. Its protein is CASSEAWDREAFF.

The CDR3 region is CASTRDRGSGELFF. The CDR3 DNA follows: TGTGCCAGCACTAGGGACAGGGGATCCGGGGAGCTGTTTTTT. The rearrangement uses TRBV2 and TRBJ2-2, with TRBD1 matching 10 bases. The V segment lost 7 bases and the J segment 6 bases; nucleotides outside the gene matches: 5. This CDR3 has 14 residues. Germline-derived CDR1 and CDR2 are SNHLY and FYNNEI.